Listed below are T cell receptor beta chains from one sample, sequenced in a study of T cells in Graves' hyperthyroidism and ophthalmopathy. TCRdb reanalysed the multiplex PCR reads using MiXCR and keeps one entry per CDR3 protein. Among about 600,000 distinct CDR3 sequences, roughly 15% were seen once, and the ten largest hold under 15%. Specimen: blood. Receptors were obtained from a woman in her fifties or sixties with Graves' ophthalmopathy. CDR3s include the opening cysteine and the closing phenylalanine or tryptophan. Each record gives: J gene, clone size, V gene, D gene, CDR3 protein, CDR3 DNA. D genes are given only for firm matches. Part of the rows lack a size; the others show once, few, many or a class for expanded clones.

j_call: TRBJ2-7
clone_size: .
v_call: TRBV25-1
d_call: TRBD2
cdr3_aa: CASSESTLGRSHYEQYF
cdr3_nt: TGTGCCAGCAGTGAATCGACTCTCGGGAGGTCCCACTACGAGCAGTACTTC

j_call: TRBJ2-7
clone_size: many
v_call: TRBV28
d_call: .
cdr3_aa: CASSFRVSHTEYYEQYF
cdr3_nt: TGTGCCAGCAGTTTTCGCGTGTCACATACAGAATACTACGAGCAGTACTTC

j_call: TRBJ2-3
clone_size: many
v_call: TRBV2
d_call: TRBD2
cdr3_aa: CASSESGASGISTDTQYF
cdr3_nt: TGTGCCAGCAGTGAATCAGGGGCTAGCGGGATTAGCACAGATACGCAGTATTTT

j_call: TRBJ2-5
clone_size: few
v_call: TRBV28
d_call: TRBD1
cdr3_aa: CASRGTGPGETQYF
cdr3_nt: TGTGCCAGCAGGGGGACAGGGCCCGGGGAGACCCAGTACTTC

j_call: TRBJ2-7
clone_size: many
v_call: TRBV2
d_call: .
cdr3_aa: CASSEAWLYEQYF
cdr3_nt: TGTGCCAGCAGTGAAGCGTGGCTTTACGAGCAGTACTTC

j_call: TRBJ1-3
clone_size: few
v_call: TRBV27
d_call: TRBD1
cdr3_aa: CASSSRQGLLSGNTIYF
cdr3_nt: TGTGCCAGCAGTTCGCGACAGGGTCTTCTCTCTGGAAACACCATATATTTT

j_call: TRBJ2-1
clone_size: few
v_call: TRBV13
d_call: TRBD1
cdr3_aa: CASSLGRLTRGHRISSYNEQFF
cdr3_nt: TGTGCCAGCAGCTTAGGCAGATTGACCAGGGGGCATCGGATAAGCTCCTACAATGAGCAGTTCTTC

j_call: TRBJ2-7
clone_size: many
v_call: TRBV28
d_call: .
cdr3_aa: CASSFPPGQYEQYF
cdr3_nt: TGTGCCAGCAGTTTCCCCCCCGGACAGTACGAGCAGTACTTC

j_call: TRBJ1-1
clone_size: many
v_call: TRBV5-1
d_call: .
cdr3_aa: CASSLAIGVLTEAFF
cdr3_nt: TGCGCCAGCAGCTTGGCCATCGGGGTTCTCACTGAAGCTTTCTTT

j_call: TRBJ2-3
clone_size: many
v_call: TRBV5-6
d_call: TRBD2
cdr3_aa: CASSLLAGVNTDTQYF
cdr3_nt: TGTGCCAGCAGCTTGCTAGCGGGAGTAAACACAGATACGCAGTATTTT

j_call: TRBJ2-3
clone_size: .
v_call: TRBV15
d_call: TRBD2
cdr3_aa: CATSRDYSSGRSSNTQYF
cdr3_nt: TGTGCCACCAGCAGAGACTATTCTAGCGGGAGGAGTTCGAATACGCAGTATTTT

j_call: TRBJ2-1
clone_size: many
v_call: TRBV29-1
d_call: .
cdr3_aa: CSGENNEQFF
cdr3_nt: TGCAGCGGGGAGAACAATGAGCAGTTCTTC

j_call: TRBJ2-3
clone_size: .
v_call: TRBV20-1
d_call: TRBD2
cdr3_aa: CSARPIRLAGGPDTQYF
cdr3_nt: TGCAGTGCTAGACCCATTCGACTAGCGGGAGGGCCAGATACGCAGTATTTT

j_call: TRBJ1-2
clone_size: .
v_call: TRBV12-3/TRBV12-4
d_call: .
cdr3_aa: CASTLTGTNYGYTF
cdr3_nt: TGTGCCAGCACCTTGACAGGCACTAACTATGGCTACACCTTC

j_call: TRBJ2-7
clone_size: many
v_call: TRBV6-1
d_call: TRBD2
cdr3_aa: CASSDSTSGMYEQYF
cdr3_nt: TGTGCCAGCAGTGACTCAACTAGCGGGATGTACGAGCAGTACTTC

j_call: TRBJ2-2
clone_size: .
v_call: TRBV6-2/TRBV6-3
d_call: .
cdr3_aa: CASSIPVGILNTGELFF
cdr3_nt: TGTGCCAGCAGTATACCGGTGGGGATACTGAACACCGGGGAGCTGTTTTTT

j_call: TRBJ2-3
clone_size: many
v_call: TRBV7-9
d_call: TRBD1
cdr3_aa: CASSLSGQGFDTQYF
cdr3_nt: TGTGCCAGCAGCTTATCCGGACAGGGATTCGATACGCAGTATTTT

j_call: TRBJ2-3
clone_size: many
v_call: TRBV30
d_call: TRBD2
cdr3_aa: CAWSGRWTSGPSTDTQYF
cdr3_nt: TGTGCCTGGAGTGGGCGGTGGACTAGCGGGCCTAGCACAGATACGCAGTATTTT

j_call: TRBJ2-3
clone_size: many
v_call: TRBV20-1
d_call: .
cdr3_aa: CSARGGGDTQYF
cdr3_nt: TGCAGTGCTAGGGGTGGAGGAGATACGCAGTATTTT

j_call: TRBJ2-7
clone_size: many
v_call: TRBV6-1
d_call: TRBD2
cdr3_aa: CASNLMSVAGKRREQYF
cdr3_nt: TGTGCCAGCAATCTCATGAGTGTAGCGGGAAAACGTCGCGAGCAGTACTTC

j_call: TRBJ2-3
clone_size: many
v_call: TRBV7-8
d_call: TRBD2
cdr3_aa: CASSEPDFTSGRSTDTQYF
cdr3_nt: TGTGCCAGCAGCGAACCAGACTTTACTAGCGGGAGGAGCACAGATACGCAGTATTTT

j_call: TRBJ2-3
clone_size: many
v_call: TRBV5-5
d_call: .
cdr3_aa: CASSLSAGRTSTDTQYF
cdr3_nt: TGTGCCAGCAGCTTGTCGGCGGGACGAACTAGCACAGATACGCAGTATTTT

j_call: TRBJ1-6
clone_size: many
v_call: TRBV5-1
d_call: TRBD1
cdr3_aa: CASSLEGRQGVRNSPLHF
cdr3_nt: TGCGCCAGCAGCTTGGAGGGCCGACAGGGGGTGAGAAATTCACCCCTCCACTTT

j_call: TRBJ1-1
clone_size: many
v_call: TRBV20-1
d_call: TRBD1
cdr3_aa: CSARQGIAAFF
cdr3_nt: TGCAGTGCCAGACAGGGAATTGCAGCTTTCTTT

j_call: TRBJ2-7
clone_size: many
v_call: TRBV7-2
d_call: TRBD2
cdr3_aa: CASSLKGLKRFFSYEQYF
cdr3_nt: TGTGCCAGCAGCTTAAAGGGACTAAAAAGGTTCTTCTCCTACGAGCAGTACTTC

j_call: TRBJ1-2
clone_size: many
v_call: TRBV7-6
d_call: .
cdr3_aa: CASSLEGSGKTNYGYTF
cdr3_nt: TGTGCCAGCAGCTTAGAGGGGTCCGGGAAAACTAACTATGGCTACACCTTC

j_call: TRBJ2-1
clone_size: many
v_call: TRBV29-1
d_call: .
cdr3_aa: CSVDVYSYNEQFF
cdr3_nt: TGCAGCGTGGACGTCTACTCCTACAATGAGCAGTTCTTC

j_call: TRBJ2-1
clone_size: many
v_call: TRBV7-2
d_call: .
cdr3_aa: CASGGDRSTNEQFF
cdr3_nt: TGTGCCAGCGGGGGGGACAGGTCCACAAATGAGCAGTTCTTC

j_call: TRBJ2-5
clone_size: few
v_call: TRBV10-3
d_call: .
cdr3_aa: CAISEGDRETQYF
cdr3_nt: TGTGCCATCAGTGAGGGGGACCGAGAGACCCAGTACTTC